This T cell receptor (beta chain) was recorded in a study of T cells in tumors after PD-1 blockade. Overall study context: Excluded were patients with checkpoint blockade, immunosuppressants, or radiotherapy or other anti-cancer therapy within 4 weeks.

The repertoire was sequenced with immunoSEQ multiplex PCR; TCRdb's copy has only in-frame clones and lacks some. This table holds approximately 19,000 clones, approximately 81% found once. Losses at the gene ends were 3 bases for V and 4 bases for J; bases not matched to a gene: 8. CDR1 KGHDR and CDR2 SFDVKD come from the germline V gene. This CDR3 region has 17 residues. V and J are TRBV24-1 and TRBJ2-5; TRBD2 matches 12 bases. The sequence was collected from a human donor with advanced basal cell or squamous cell carcinoma (not recorded which). Specimen: PBMCs, collected after anti-PD-1 therapy. CDR3 DNA sequence: TGTGCCACCAGTGATCCAACACTAGCGGGAGGCTTAGAGACCCAGTACTTC. The encoded protein is CATSDPTLAGGLETQYF.